This entry lists 3 T cell receptor beta chains sequenced from one sample in a study of blood T cell repertoires in COVID-19. Generated by immunoSEQ multiplex PCR, the TCRdb table keeps only in-frame clones and is missing some. The sample lists 26,000 or so clones; roughly 90% were seen once. Sequenced: peripheral blood. These TCRs come from a human donor in a cohort sampled during active COVID-19.

This sequence joins TRBV3-1 (or the pseudogene TRBV3-2) and TRBJ2-1, with a weak D call TRBD2 (7 bases). The CDR3 consists of 16 residues. Germline assignment: CDR1 LGHDT and CDR2 YNNKEL (reference sequence). The V and J ends lost 1 base and 7 bases respectively, with 17 bases between them. The CDR3 nucleotides read TGTGCCAGCAGCCAAGGGCATGGGGGGGCCGGGAATGAGCAGTTCTTC. It encodes CASSQGHGGAGNEQFF.

The V and J genes are TRBV14 and TRBJ2-1, with a possible D match to TRBD1 (5 bases). The CDR3 consists of 14 residues. Germline V gene sequence: CDR1 SGHDN, CDR2 FVKESK. V lost 0 bases to trimming and J lost 9 bases, with 12 bases between them. The CDR3 protein is CASSQEGRAGEQFF. The CDR3 nucleotides read TGTGCCAGCAGCCAAGAGGGCAGGGCAGGTGAGCAGTTCTTC.

The CDR3 is CSTGEAYEQYF. Written as DNA, the CDR3 is TGCAGTACCGGGGAGGCCTACGAGCAGTACTTC. The chain recombines TRBV20-1 with TRBJ2-7, with D perhaps matching TRBD2 (6 bases). The ends were cut back, 8 bases at V and 2 bases at J, with 10 bases in the middle. Per germline, CDR1 DFQATT and CDR2 SNEGSKA (reference sequence). The CDR3 covers 11 residues.